These T cell receptor beta chains were read from a single sample in a study of blood T cell repertoires in COVID-19. TCRdb keeps only in-frame clones here, not all; method: immunoSEQ multiplex PCR. This table has about 210,000 clones, about 90% appearing once. The sequenced material came from peripheral blood. The receptors were gathered from a man in his late teens or twenties with active or convalescent COVID-19. The CDR3 runs from the conserved cysteine through the conserved F or W. D genes are given only for firm matches. The listing skips clone size in some rows; elsewhere it reads once, few, many or a size class.

D gene: .
J gene: TRBJ1-1
clone size: .
V gene: TRBV2
CDR3 protein: CASTSPRGTEAFF
CDR3 DNA: TGTGCCAGCACTAGCCCCCGGGGCACTGAAGCTTTCTTT

D gene: TRBD1
J gene: TRBJ1-5
clone size: .
V gene: TRBV19
CDR3 protein: CASTGTGTGQPQHF
CDR3 DNA: TGTGCCAGTACCGGGACAGGGACAGGTCAGCCCCAGCATTTT

D gene: TRBD2
J gene: TRBJ2-7
clone size: .
V gene: TRBV4-2
CDR3 protein: CASSGRGSSYEQYF
CDR3 DNA: TGTGCCAGCAGCGGACGCGGGAGCTCCTACGAGCAGTACTTC

D gene: .
J gene: TRBJ1-3
clone size: .
V gene: TRBV6-5
CDR3 protein: CASSYSTPRGNTIYF
CDR3 DNA: TGTGCCAGCAGTTACTCGACACCCCGGGGAAACACCATATATTTT

D gene: TRBD2
J gene: TRBJ2-1
clone size: .
V gene: TRBV5-1
CDR3 protein: CASSLFAGANEQFF
CDR3 DNA: TGCGCCAGCAGCTTGTTTGCGGGAGCCAATGAGCAGTTCTTC

D gene: TRBD1
J gene: TRBJ2-1
clone size: many
V gene: TRBV4-1
CDR3 protein: CASSQMLLGQGSGQSYNEQFF
CDR3 DNA: TGCGCCAGCAGCCAAATGCTCCTGGGACAGGGTAGCGGGCAGTCCTACAATGAGCAGTTCTTC

D gene: TRBD2
J gene: TRBJ2-5
clone size: .
V gene: TRBV9
CDR3 protein: CASSVGDYLHETQYF
CDR3 DNA: TGTGCCAGCAGCGTAGGGGACTACCTCCACGAGACCCAGTACTTC

D gene: .
J gene: TRBJ2-7
clone size: few
V gene: TRBV19
CDR3 protein: CASSIRPQGSSYEQYF
CDR3 DNA: TGTGCCAGTAGTATACGACCACAGGGTAGCTCCTACGAGCAGTACTTC

D gene: .
J gene: TRBJ2-1
clone size: many
V gene: TRBV15
CDR3 protein: CATSRHGALSPQGSYNEQFF
CDR3 DNA: TGTGCCACCAGCAGACATGGAGCGCTTTCTCCCCAGGGCTCCTACAATGAGCAGTTCTTC

D gene: .
J gene: TRBJ1-3
clone size: .
V gene: TRBV3-1/TRBV3-2
CDR3 protein: CASSHRQSSGNTIYF
CDR3 DNA: TGTGCCAGCAGCCATCGACAGTCCTCTGGAAACACCATATATTTT

D gene: .
J gene: TRBJ2-3
clone size: once
V gene: TRBV5-1
CDR3 protein: CASSLEVGGTDTQYF
CDR3 DNA: TGCGCCAGCAGCTTGGAAGTAGGGGGCACAGATACGCAGTATTTT

D gene: .
J gene: TRBJ2-7
clone size: .
V gene: TRBV5-1
CDR3 protein: CASSTGGRETYEQYF
CDR3 DNA: TGCGCCAGCAGCACCGGGGGGCGGGAGACCTACGAGCAGTACTTC

D gene: .
J gene: TRBJ1-6
clone size: once
V gene: TRBV27
CDR3 protein: CASSFRGNSPLHF
CDR3 DNA: TGTGCCAGCAGTTTTAGGGGGAATTCACCCCTCCACTTT